A single sample gave rise to the 22 T cell receptor beta chains below, sequenced in a study of T cell responses to AZD1222 COVID-19 vaccine. Profiled with immunoSEQ multiplex PCR; TCRdb holds only in-frame clones, not every one. The repertoire holds 100,000 to 150,000 clones, with about nine tenths as singletons. Source: peripheral blood, taken on day 0 of AZD1222 vaccination. Every receptor here comes from an adult in good health.

The chain recombines TRBV6-2 or TRBV6-3 with TRBJ2-1; 9 bases fit TRBD2. The germline gives CDR1 MNHEY, CDR2 SVGEGT. The CDR3 spans 18 residues. V lost 1 base and J lost 5; bases outside the gene matches: 12. The DNA for the CDR3 is TGTGCCAGCAGTTACTTTGGCGGGGGGGCCCCCTGGGACAATGAGCAGTTCTTC. Its protein is CASSYFGGGAPWDNEQFF.

The table lists this clone with a count of one. V and J are TRBV27 and TRBJ2-2; no reliable D call. CDR1 is MNHEY and CDR2 is SMNVEV in the germline V gene (reference sequence). CDR3 length: 13 residues. V was clipped by 11 bases and J by 0 bases, with 10 bases between them. CDR3 in amino acids: CASRRTNTGELFF. CDR3 nucleotides: TGTGCCTCCCGTCGGACGAACACCGGGGAGCTGTTTTTT.

The chain links TRBV5-6 to TRBJ1-4, with a weak D call TRBD1 (5 bases). CDR1 and CDR2 (germline): SGHDT, YYEEEE. V was shortened by 2 bases and J by 12 bases, with 26 bases between the two germline ends. This CDR3 is 17 amino acids long. Written as DNA, the CDR3 is TGTGCCAGCAGCTTCCGGAGCGCGGGGGTCCCAGACGGAGAACTGTTTTTT. It translates to CASSFRSAGVPDGELFF.

CDR3 coding DNA: TGCGCCAGCAGGGACAGGTGGAGCTCCTATAATTCACCCCTCCACTTT. This gives the protein CASRDRWSSYNSPLHF. The chain joins TRBV10-1 to TRBJ1-6, with 7 bases identical to TRBD1. After removal of 6 bases from V and 0 bases from J, the junction contained 5 bases not matched to a gene. This CDR3 comprises 16 residues. CDR1 and CDR2 from the germline V gene are WNHNN and SYGVQD (reference sequence).

The chain combines TRBV4-3 with TRBJ2-3, with 13 bases lining up with TRBD2. This CDR3 is 16 amino acids long. The germline V gene encodes CDR1 LGHNA and CDR2 YSLEER. With 2 bases clipped from V and 3 bases from J, the junction kept 2 bases outside the gene matches. Here the CDR3 reads CASSQWTSGGTDTQYF. The CDR3 DNA reads TGCGCCAGCAGCCAATGGACTAGCGGGGGTACAGATACGCAGTATTTT.

This clone was seen just once. The rearrangement links TRBV6-6 to TRBJ2-2; 7 nucleotides align to TRBD2. The V and J ends lost 4 bases and 4 bases, in that order; junction bases with no gene match: 3. The CDR3 loop spans 14 amino acids. Germline V gives CDR1 MNHNY, CDR2 SVGAGI (reference sequence). The CDR3 DNA reads as TGTGCCAGCAGTTCGCGGGGGAGCACCGGGGAGCTGTTTTTT. Translation gives CASSSRGSTGELFF.

This sequence joins TRBV7-9 and TRBJ2-2; D might be TRBD2 (5 bases). The germline V and J ends were trimmed by 3 bases and 4 bases, with 9 bases remaining between them. The CDR3 has 14 amino acids. Germline CDR1 and CDR2: SEHNR and FQNEAQ (reference sequence). CDR3 sequence reads: CASSFPGSTGELFF. CDR3 DNA sequence: TGTGCCAGCAGCTTCCCGGGGTCCACCGGGGAGCTGTTTTTT. The variable domain in full, with the rest retrieved from reference TRBV7-9 and TRBJ2-2, is DTGVSQNPRHKITKRGQNVTFRCDPISEHNRLYWYRQTLGQGPEFLTYFQNEAQLEKSRLLSDRFSAERPKGSFSTLEIQRTEQGDSAMYLCASSFPGSTGELFFGEGSRLTVL.

The rearrangement links TRBV2 to TRBJ2-7; perhaps TRBD2 as D (5 bases). The V gene's germline CDR1 is SNHLY and CDR2 FYNNEI. Trimming took off 3 bases at V and 0 bases at J, with 12 bases between the two ends. This CDR3 is built from 15 residues. This CDR3 reads CASSDGGSRSYEQYF. The CDR3 nucleotides read TGTGCCAGCAGTGACGGAGGCAGCCGCTCCTACGAGCAGTACTTC.

The chain is built from TRBV28 and TRBJ1-2, with D possibly TRBD1 on 5 matching bases. Germline CDR1 is MDHEN and CDR2 is SYDVKM. The CDR3 covers 14 residues. Trimming took 4 bases from V and 4 from J, leaving 13 bases between them. The chain's CDR3 is CASSSAGTIYGYTF. CDR3 sequence (DNA): TGTGCCAGCAGTTCGGCAGGGACTATCTATGGCTACACCTTC.

The chain combines TRBV7-9 with TRBJ2-1; 10 bases are shared with TRBD2. CDR1 and CDR2 (germline): SEHNR, FQNEAQ (reference sequence). This CDR3 contains 16 residues. Trimming cost V 0 bases and J 7 bases; bases outside gene matches: 6. This CDR3 is CASSLAGLAIRNEQFF. For the CDR3, the DNA is TGTGCCAGCAGCTTAGCGGGACTAGCGATTAGGAATGAGCAGTTCTTC.

The gene calls are TRBV4-1 and TRBJ1-5, with no clear D. Per the germline V gene, CDR1 is MGHRA and CDR2 is YSYEKL. The germline V and J ends were trimmed by 1 base and 2 bases, with 12 bases remaining between them. This CDR3 region has 16 residues. The CDR3 DNA reads as TGCGCCAGCAGCCAAGCGTCGTTTAGCGGCAATCAGCCCCAGCATTTT. This codes for CASSQASFSGNQPQHF.

V and J are TRBV7-2 and TRBJ2-7; 9 positions match TRBD1. Germline V gene lookup returns CDR1 SGHTA and CDR2 FQGNSA. The CDR3 loop spans 15 amino acids. V was clipped by 3 bases and J by 2 bases; unmatched bases: 5. This CDR3 is CASSFRGQGPYEQYF. CDR3 nucleotide sequence: TGTGCCAGCAGCTTCCGGGGACAGGGCCCCTACGAGCAGTACTTC.

The chain uses TRBV4-3 and TRBJ1-5, with D tentatively TRBD1 (6 bases). Trimming took off 4 bases at V and 6 bases at J, with 19 bases between the two ends. The CDR3 has 16 amino acids. Germline CDR1 and CDR2: LGHNA and YSLEER. For the CDR3, the DNA is TGCGCCAGCAGCCCCACAGCCTTCGGGGGCGGTCAGCCCCAGCATTTT. Its translation: CASSPTAFGGGQPQHF.

The chain employs TRBV9 and TRBJ2-1; the D gene is possibly TRBD1 (5 bases). Germline assignment: CDR1 SGDLS and CDR2 YYNGEE. The V gene lost 4 bases and the J gene lost 7 bases, with 9 bases spanning the gap. The CDR3 runs to 12 residues. CDR3 region: CASSTRVNEQFF. The CDR3 bases are TGTGCCAGCAGCACCAGGGTTAATGAGCAGTTCTTC.

CDR3 DNA sequence: TGTGCCAGCAGCTTGGCAGGGGGTCCCTCTGGGGCCAACGTCCTGACTTTC. This gives the protein CASSLAGGPSGANVLTF. The chain has TRBV5-6 and TRBJ2-6, with TRBD1 matching over 7 bases. V was pared by 0 bases and J by 0 bases, with 3 bases of the junction left unmatched. Germline values: CDR1 SGHDT, CDR2 YYEEEE. The CDR3 contains 17 residues.

The CDR3, as DNA: TGTGCCAGCTCCCCCAGATCAGGGGGTCTCACAGATACGCAGTATTTT. Amino acids: CASSPRSGGLTDTQYF. The chain is built from TRBV9 and TRBJ2-3, with 7 bases lining up with TRBD1. This CDR3 has 16 amino acids. With 7 bases clipped from V and 2 bases from J, the junction kept 13 bases outside the gene matches. Per the germline V gene, CDR1 is SGDLS and CDR2 is YYNGEE.

The rearrangement links TRBV11-1 to TRBJ1-2, with D unresolved. This CDR3 is built from 14 residues. Germline values: CDR1 SGHAT, CDR2 FQDESV (reference sequence). With 0 bases removed from V and 0 bases from J, the gap between germline ends came to 5 bases. This CDR3 is CASSLAAANYGYTF. CDR3 in DNA: TGTGCCAGCAGCTTAGCTGCCGCTAACTATGGCTACACCTTC.

The chain combines TRBV3-1 (or the pseudogene TRBV3-2) with TRBJ2-1; weak D call: TRBD2 (5 bases). This CDR3 spans 17 amino acids. V lost 0 bases and J lost 4, with 16 bases in between. Germline lookup yields CDR1 LGHDT and CDR2 YNNKEL (reference sequence). The CDR3 DNA reads as TGTGCCAGCAGCCAAGATCTAGCTCCTAGGCGATACAATGAGCAGTTCTTC. Encoded protein: CASSQDLAPRRYNEQFF.

This clone was detected a few times. This chain links TRBV20-1 with TRBJ1-1; no clear D. The CDR3 spans 14 residues. V shed 3 bases and J shed 0 bases, with 11 bases lying between them. Looked up from germline, CDR1 is DFQATT and CDR2 is SNEGSKA (reference sequence). The CDR3 sequence: CSASPGFMNTEAFF. Written as DNA, the CDR3 is TGCAGTGCTAGTCCAGGTTTCATGAACACTGAAGCTTTCTTT.

The V gene is TRBV7-3, the J gene TRBJ1-6, with unresolved D. From germline, CDR1 is SGHTA and CDR2 FQGTGA. There are 15 residues in the CDR3. Trimming took 0 bases from V and 10 from J, leaving 13 bases between them. CDR3 DNA sequence: TGTGCCAGCAGCTTAACCCGAGGGATTGGCTCACCCCTCCACTTT. Its protein is CASSLTRGIGSPLHF.

The chain is built from TRBV3-1 (or the pseudogene TRBV3-2) and TRBJ2-1; D gene ambiguous. CDR3 size: 10 residues. Germline CDR1 reads LGHDT; CDR2 reads YNNKEL (reference sequence). Between the trimmed V and J ends, which lost 8 bases and 5 bases, there was a span of 4 bases. The CDR3 loop reads CASGDNEQFF. In DNA, the CDR3 is TGTGCCAGCGGGGACAATGAGCAGTTCTTC.

The gene calls are TRBV28 and TRBJ1-3; unclear D gene. The CDR3 sequence is 14 residues long. Trimming stripped 3 bases from V and 0 bases from J, with 6 bases between. Per the germline V gene, CDR1 is MDHEN and CDR2 is SYDVKM. The CDR3 sequence: CASSFPLSGNTIYF. CDR3 in DNA: TGTGCCAGCAGTTTTCCCCTCTCTGGAAACACCATATATTTT. The variable domain in full, completed from reference TRBV28 and TRBJ1-3, reads DVKVTQSSRYLVKRTGEKVFLECVQDMDHENMFWYRQDPGLGLRLIYFSYDVKMKEKGDIPEGYSVSREKKERFSLILESASTNQTSMYLCASSFPLSGNTIYFGEGSWLTVV.